The entry below describes one T cell receptor beta chain. The sample is drawn from a study of blood T cell repertoires in COVID-19. On the study more broadly: Sites in the United States, Italy and Spain provided acute and convalescent COVID-19 samples. Sources were T cells, B-cell-depleted T cells, or PBMCs; the material itself was cDNA or gDNA.

Authors' methods: Reference gene primer amplification in the assay estimated nucleated cell counts. Using immunoSEQ multiplex PCR, the repertoire was profiled, and TCRdb retains in-frame clones only, with some absent. V and J calls and clone size are as listed in that table; D and trimming were resolved from the DNA. The top ten hold over 1.1% of the sample, which has hundreds of thousands of clones, approximately 86% seen once. Germline V gene sequence: CDR1 KGHSH, CDR2 LQKENI. This CDR3 has 15 residues. After removal of 6 bases from V and 5 bases from J, the junction contained 10 bases not matched to a gene.

The chain couples TRBV18 to TRBJ1-1, with 9 positions matching TRBD1. The sequenced material came from peripheral blood. The TCR comes from a man older than 75 with acute or convalescent COVID-19. CDR3 sequence (DNA): TGTGCCAGCTCCCTTGGGACAGGGATGGAAACTGAAGCTTTCTTT. It specifies CASSLGTGMETEAFF.